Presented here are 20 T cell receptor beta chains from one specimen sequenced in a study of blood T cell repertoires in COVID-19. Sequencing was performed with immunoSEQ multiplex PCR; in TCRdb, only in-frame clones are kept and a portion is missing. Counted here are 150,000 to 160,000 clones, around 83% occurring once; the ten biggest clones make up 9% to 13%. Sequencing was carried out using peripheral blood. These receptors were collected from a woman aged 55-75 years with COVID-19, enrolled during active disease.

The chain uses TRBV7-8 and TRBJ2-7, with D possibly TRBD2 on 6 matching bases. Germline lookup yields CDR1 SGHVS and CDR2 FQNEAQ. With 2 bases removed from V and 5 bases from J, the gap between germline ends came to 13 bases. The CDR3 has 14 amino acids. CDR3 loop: CASSLRGLSDEQYF. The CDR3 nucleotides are TGTGCCAGCAGCTTAAGGGGACTCTCTGACGAGCAGTACTTC.

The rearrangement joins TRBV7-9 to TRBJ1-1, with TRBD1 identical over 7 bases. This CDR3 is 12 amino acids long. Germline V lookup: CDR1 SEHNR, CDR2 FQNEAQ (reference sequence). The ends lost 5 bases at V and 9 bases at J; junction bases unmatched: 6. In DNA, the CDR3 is TGTGCCAGCAGCCCCGGGACAGATAAAGCTTTCTTT. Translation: CASSPGTDKAFF.

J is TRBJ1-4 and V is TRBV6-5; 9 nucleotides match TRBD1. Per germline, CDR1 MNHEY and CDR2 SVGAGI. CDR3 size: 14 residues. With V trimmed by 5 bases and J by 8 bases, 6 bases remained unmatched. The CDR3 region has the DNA TGTGCCAGCAGTCTGACAGGGGGTGTCGAAAAACTGTTTTTT. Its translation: CASSLTGGVEKLFF.

The DNA of the CDR3 is TGCGCCAGCAGCGAGCTCTCAACTAATGAAAAACTGTTTTTT. The encoded protein is CASSELSTNEKLFF. The chain combines TRBV5-1 with TRBJ1-4; no reliable D call. V shed 4 bases and J shed 0 bases, with 7 bases lying between them. CDR3 length equals 14 residues. Germline loops: CDR1 SGHRS, CDR2 YFSETQ.

The CDR3 loop is CASAPTGNDEQFF. CDR3 nucleotide sequence: TGTGCTAGTGCCCCGACAGGGAACGATGAGCAGTTCTTC. The chain joins TRBV12-5 to TRBJ2-1; 7 bases map to TRBD1. The CDR3 consists of 13 residues. Unmatched junction bases numbered 8, after V lost 7 bases and J lost 8 bases. CDR1 and CDR2 (germline): LGHNT, FRNRAP.

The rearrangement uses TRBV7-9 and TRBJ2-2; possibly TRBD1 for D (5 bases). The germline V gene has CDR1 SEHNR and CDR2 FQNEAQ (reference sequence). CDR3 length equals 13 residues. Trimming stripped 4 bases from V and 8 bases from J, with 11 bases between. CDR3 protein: CASSSVGDGELFF. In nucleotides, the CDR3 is TGTGCCAGCAGCTCCGTAGGGGATGGGGAGCTGTTTTTT.

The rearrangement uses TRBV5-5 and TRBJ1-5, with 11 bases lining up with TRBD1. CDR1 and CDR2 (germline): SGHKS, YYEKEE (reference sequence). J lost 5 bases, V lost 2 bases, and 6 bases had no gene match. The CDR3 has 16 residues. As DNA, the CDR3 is TGTGCCAGCAGCTTCACCGGGACAGGGGGACATCAGCCCCAGCATTTT. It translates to CASSFTGTGGHQPQHF.

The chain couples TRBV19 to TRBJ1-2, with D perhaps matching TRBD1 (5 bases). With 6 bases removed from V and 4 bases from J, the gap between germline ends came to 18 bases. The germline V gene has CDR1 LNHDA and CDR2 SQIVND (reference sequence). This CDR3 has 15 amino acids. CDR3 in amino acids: CASRLDSHHLYGYTF. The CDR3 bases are TGTGCCAGTAGGCTAGACAGCCACCACCTCTATGGCTACACCTTC. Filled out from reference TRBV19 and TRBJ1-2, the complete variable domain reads DGGITQSPKYLFRKEGQNVTLSCEQNLNHDAMYWYRQDPGQGLRLIYYSQIVNDFQKGDIAEGYSVSREKKESFPLTVTSAQKNPTAFYLCASRLDSHHLYGYTFGSGTRLTVV.

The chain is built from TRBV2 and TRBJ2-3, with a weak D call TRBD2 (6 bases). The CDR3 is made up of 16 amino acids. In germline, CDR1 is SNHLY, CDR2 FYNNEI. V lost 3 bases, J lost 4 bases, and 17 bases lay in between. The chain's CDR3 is CASSDGSGWRADTQYF. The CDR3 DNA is TGTGCCAGCAGTGATGGGAGCGGGTGGCGGGCAGATACGCAGTATTTT.

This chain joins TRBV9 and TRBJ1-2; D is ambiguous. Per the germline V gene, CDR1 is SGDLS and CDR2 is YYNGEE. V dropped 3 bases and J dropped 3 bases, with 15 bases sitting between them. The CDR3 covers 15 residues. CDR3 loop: CASSATDPRDYGYTF. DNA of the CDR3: TGTGCCAGCAGCGCCACCGACCCCCGGGACTATGGCTACACCTTC.

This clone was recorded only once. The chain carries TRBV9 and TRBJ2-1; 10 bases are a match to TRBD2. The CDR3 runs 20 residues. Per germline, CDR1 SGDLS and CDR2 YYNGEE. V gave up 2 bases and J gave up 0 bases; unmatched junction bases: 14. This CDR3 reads CASSVRAPLAGDNSYNEQFF. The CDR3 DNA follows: TGTGCCAGCAGCGTCAGAGCTCCCCTAGCGGGGGATAACTCCTACAATGAGCAGTTCTTC.

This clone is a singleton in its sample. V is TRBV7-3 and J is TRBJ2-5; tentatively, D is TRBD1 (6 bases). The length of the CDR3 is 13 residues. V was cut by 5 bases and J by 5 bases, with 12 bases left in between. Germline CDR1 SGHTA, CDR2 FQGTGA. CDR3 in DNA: TGTGCCAGCAGCCATGACAGGAGGGAGACCCAGTACTTC. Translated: CASSHDRRETQYF.

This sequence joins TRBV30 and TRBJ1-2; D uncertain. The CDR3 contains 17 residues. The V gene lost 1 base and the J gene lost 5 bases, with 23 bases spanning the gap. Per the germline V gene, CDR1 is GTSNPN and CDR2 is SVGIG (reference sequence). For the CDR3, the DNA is TGTGCCTGGAGTGCAGATAGGGCAGCCAGGAGGCGGTATGGCTACACCTTC. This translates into CAWSADRAARRRYGYTF.

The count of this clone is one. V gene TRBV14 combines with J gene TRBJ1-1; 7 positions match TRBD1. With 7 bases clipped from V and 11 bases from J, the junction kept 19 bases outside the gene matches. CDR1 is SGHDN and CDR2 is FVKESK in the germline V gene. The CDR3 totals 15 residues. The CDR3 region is CASTGAPGGLREAFF. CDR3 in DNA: TGTGCCAGCACAGGCGCGCCAGGGGGTCTCCGTGAGGCTTTCTTT.

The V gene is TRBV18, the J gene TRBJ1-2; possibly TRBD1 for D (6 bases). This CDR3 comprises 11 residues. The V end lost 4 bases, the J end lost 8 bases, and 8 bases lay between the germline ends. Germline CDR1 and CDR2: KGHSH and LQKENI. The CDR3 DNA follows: TGTGCCAGCTCACGGGACACCGGCTACACCTTC. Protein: CASSRDTGYTF.

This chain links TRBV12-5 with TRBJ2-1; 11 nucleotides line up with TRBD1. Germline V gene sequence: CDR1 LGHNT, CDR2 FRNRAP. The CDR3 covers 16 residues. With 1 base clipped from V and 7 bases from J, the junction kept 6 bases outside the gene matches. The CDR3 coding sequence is TGTGCTAGTGGTTTGGCCCCGGGACAGGGGGTTAATGAGCAGTTCTTC. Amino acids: CASGLAPGQGVNEQFF.

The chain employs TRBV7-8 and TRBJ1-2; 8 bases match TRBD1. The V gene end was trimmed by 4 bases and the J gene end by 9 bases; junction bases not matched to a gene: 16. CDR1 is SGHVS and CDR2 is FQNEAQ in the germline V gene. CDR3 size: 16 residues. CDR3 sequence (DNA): TGTGCCAGCAGCTCCCTGACAGGGGTACTAAGTATGCGCTACACCTTC. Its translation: CASSSLTGVLSMRYTF.

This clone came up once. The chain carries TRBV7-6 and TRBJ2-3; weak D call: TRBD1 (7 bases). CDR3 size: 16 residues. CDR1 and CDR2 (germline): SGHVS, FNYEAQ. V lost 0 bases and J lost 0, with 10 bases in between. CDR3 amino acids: CASSLAAGGSTDTQYF. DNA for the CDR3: TGTGCCAGCAGCTTAGCGGCAGGGGGGAGCACAGATACGCAGTATTTT.

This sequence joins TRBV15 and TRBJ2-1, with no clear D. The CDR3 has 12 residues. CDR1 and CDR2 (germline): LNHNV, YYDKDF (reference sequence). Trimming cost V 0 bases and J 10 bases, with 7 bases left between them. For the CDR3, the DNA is TGTGCCACCAGCAGAGATCAGTGGGAGCAGTTCTTC. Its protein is CATSRDQWEQFF.

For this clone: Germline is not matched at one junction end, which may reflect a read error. This CDR3 is CASSLRARETQYF. DNA of the CDR3: TGTGCTAGCAGCTTGCGAGCGCGGGAGACCCAGTACTTC. V usage is TRBV7-7 and J usage is TRBJ2-5; D ambiguous. Per germline, CDR1 SSHAT and CDR2 FNYEAQ (reference sequence). The CDR3 extends over 13 amino acids. The full variable domain, with the rest looked up from reference TRBV7-7 and TRBJ2-5, is GAGVSQSPRYKVTKRGQDVTLRCDPISSHATLYWYQQALGQGPEFLTYFNYEAQPDKSGLPSDRFSAERPEGSISTLTIQRTEQRDSAMYRCASSLRARETQYFGPGTRLLVL.